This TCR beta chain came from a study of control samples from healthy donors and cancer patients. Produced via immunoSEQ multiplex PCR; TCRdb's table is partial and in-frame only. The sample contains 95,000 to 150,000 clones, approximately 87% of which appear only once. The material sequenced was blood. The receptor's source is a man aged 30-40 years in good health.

The CDR3 DNA is TGTGCCAGCAGCCGAGGACAGGTCGGATATGGCTACACCTTC. Protein sequence: CASSRGQVGYGYTF. The chain combines TRBV5-8 with TRBJ1-2; TRBD1 agrees at 7 bases. Per germline, CDR1 SGHTS and CDR2 YDEGEE. V lost 4 bases to trimming and J lost 5 bases; unmatched junction nucleotides: 8. The CDR3 totals 14 residues.